The clone carrying this T cell receptor (beta chain) was picked up a small number of times. Its antigen is not identified. The germline V gene encodes CDR1 DFQATT and CDR2 SNEGSKA (reference sequence). Trimming took 5 bases from V and 10 from J, leaving 12 bases between them. The CDR3 extends over 11 amino acids. Of the isolated RNA, all was reverse transcribed, and so the sequenced material was expressed TCRB transcripts. Sequenced by immunoSEQ multiplex PCR; TCRdb stores in-frame clones only, minus some. The sample has almost 350,000 clones, around 9.7% seen once. This sample is part of a study of beta chain features in type 1 diabetes. Study-level findings and limits: Type 1 diabetes patients showed a moderate but significant shortening of TCRB CDR3s in all four CD4+ subsets.

The specimen sequenced was central memory CD4+ T cells from blood. This chain joins TRBV20-1 and TRBJ2-1, with D hard to call. The receptor was isolated from a man younger than 45 with type 1 diabetes. The CDR3 DNA sequence: TGCAGTGCTCCAGTCCAGTGGGAGCAGTTCTTC. As protein: CSAPVQWEQFF.